These 21 T cell receptor beta chains came from one sample sequenced in a study of CD8 T cells in ankylosing spondylitis. TCRdb called the 5' RACE reads again in MiXCR, with one record for every CDR3 protein. The table has over 100,000 distinct CDR3 sequences, roughly 10% seen once. Sequenced sample: blood, either unsorted or a sorted T cell fraction (not recorded which). The receptor source for this set is a female donor with ankylosing spondylitis or in good health (not recorded which).

The table lists this clonotype with many counts. The chain joins TRBV6-5 to TRBJ1-2; a weak D match, TRBD1 (6 bases). V lost 2 bases, J lost 5 bases, and 18 bases lay in between. CDR3 length equals 16 residues. Germline-derived CDR1 and CDR2 are MNHEY and SVGAGI. CDR3 nucleotides: TGTGCCAGCAGTTACCCCCTTGACAGGTTCTCATATGGCTACACCTTC. This gives the protein CASSYPLDRFSYGYTF.

In this sample, this clonotype turned up many times. This chain links TRBV5-1 with TRBJ1-2; 7 bases agree with TRBD1. Unmatched junction bases numbered 7, after V lost 4 bases and J lost 4 bases. The CDR3 runs 14 residues. The germline CDR1 and CDR2 sequences are SGHRS and YFSETQ. CDR3 coding DNA: TGCGCCAGCAGCAAGGGACAGACGACCTATGGCTACACCTTC. Protein sequence: CASSKGQTTYGYTF.

This clonotype was seen only a few times. V is TRBV20-1 and J is TRBJ1-1, with TRBD1 as a possible D gene (5 bases). The CDR3 extends over 11 amino acids. Trimming shortened V by 8 bases and J by 7 bases, and 14 bases separated the two germline ends. Germline V gene lookup returns CDR1 DFQATT and CDR2 SNEGSKA (reference sequence). CDR3 DNA: TGCAGTCCAGACGTCGGGGGTGAAGCTTTCTTT. As protein: CSPDVGGEAFF.

Turning to this clonotype: This sequence may be a read error, since a much larger clone differs from it by one base. The chain carries TRBV7-3 and TRBJ2-1; D is possibly TRBD1 or TRBD2 (5 bases each). The CDR3 covers 11 residues. Germline CDR1 is SGHTA and CDR2 is FQGTGA. CDR3 residues: CAGSLGTAQFF. Written as DNA, the CDR3 is TGTGCCGGCAGCTTAGGGACCGCGCAGTTCTTC.

This clonotype was picked up many times. The chain has TRBV20-1 and TRBJ1-1; a possible D gene is TRBD1 (5 bases). The CDR3 has 13 amino acids. The germline V gene encodes CDR1 DFQATT and CDR2 SNEGSKA (reference sequence). The V end was cut by 3 bases, the J end by 6 bases, with 14 bases between. CDR3 sequence: CSASRQMTPEAFF. The CDR3, as DNA: TGCAGTGCTAGTAGACAGATGACCCCTGAAGCTTTCTTT.

This clonotype was seen a handful of times. The chain carries TRBV6-1 and TRBJ2-6; TRBD1 agrees at 9 bases. V dropped 8 bases and J dropped 2; count of bases not matched to a gene: 4. From germline, CDR1 is MNHNS and CDR2 SASEGT. This CDR3 spans 15 amino acids. The CDR3 loop reads CASGQGTTGANVLTF. CDR3 in DNA: TGTGCCAGCGGACAGGGGACTACTGGGGCCAACGTCCTGACTTTC.

At least ten counts were recorded for this clonotype. The rearrangement uses TRBV12-3 or TRBV12-4 and TRBJ2-3, with no clear D. The V end lost 5 bases, the J end lost 4 bases, and 7 bases lay between the germline ends. This CDR3 comprises 12 residues. The CDR3 bases are TGTGCCAGCAGTCGTGGGGCAGATACGCAGTATTTT. Amino acid sequence: CASSRGADTQYF.

This clonotype showed up many times. This chain links TRBV6-1 with TRBJ2-1; D is perhaps TRBD1 (6 bases). V gave up 6 bases and J gave up 3 bases, with 12 bases separating them. This CDR3 comprises 14 residues. Germline V gives CDR1 MNHNS, CDR2 SASEGT. CDR3 protein: CASSKGGVYNEQFF. CDR3 coding DNA: TGTGCCAGCAGCAAAGGGGGAGTCTACAATGAGCAGTTCTTC.

The table lists this clonotype with many counts. In DNA, the CDR3 is TGTGCCAGCAGTTCGACAGGGTATCAGCCCCAGCATTTT. Protein: CASSSTGYQPQHF. V usage is TRBV7-9 and J usage is TRBJ1-5, with 7 bases lining up with TRBD1. The germline CDR1 and CDR2 sequences are SEHNR and FQNEAQ (reference sequence). V lost 6 bases and J lost 5; bases outside the gene matches: 4. This CDR3 spans 13 amino acids.

This clonotype was picked up many times. This sequence joins TRBV7-3 and TRBJ2-4; D may correspond to TRBD1 or TRBD2 (5 bases each). V lost 5 bases to trimming and J lost 6 bases, with 11 bases between them. The CDR3 extends over 13 amino acids. The germline V gene encodes CDR1 SGHTA and CDR2 FQGTGA. The CDR3 DNA sequence: TGTGCCAGCAGCCCACCTGGGGGAAACATTCAGTACTTC. Its protein is CASSPPGGNIQYF.

The sample holds many counts of this clonotype. The chain couples TRBV4-2 to TRBJ1-1; D ambiguous. Germline V gene data show CDR1 as LGHNA and CDR2 as YNFKEQ. The CDR3 spans 13 residues. The V end was cut by 6 bases, the J end by 2 bases, with 10 bases between. The CDR3 nucleotides read TGTGCCAGCAGTTACTCTCCCAACACTGAAGCTTTCTTT. Protein product: CASSYSPNTEAFF.

This clonotype turned up a few times. The rearrangement uses TRBV29-1 and TRBJ1-3, with D maybe TRBD1 (5 bases). Trimming took 2 bases from V and 4 from J, leaving 9 bases between them. The CDR3 is 13 residues long. CDR1 and CDR2 from the germline V gene are SQVTM and ANQGSEA. The CDR3: CSVERQGGNTIYF. In nucleotides, the CDR3 is TGCAGCGTTGAACGGCAGGGCGGAAACACCATATATTTT. The full variable domain, with the rest looked up from reference TRBV29-1 and TRBJ1-3, is SAVISQKPSRDICQRGTSLTIQCQVDSQVTMMFWYRQQPGQSLTLIATANQGSEATYESGFVIDKFPISRPNLTFSTLTVSNMSPEDSSIYLCSVERQGGNTIYFGEGSWLTVV.

The chain links TRBV14 to TRBJ2-1; D may be TRBD1 (7 bases). CDR3 length: 15 residues. Trimming left V 6 bases short and J 7 bases short, with 19 bases between. The V gene's germline CDR1 is SGHDN and CDR2 FVKESK. This CDR3 is CASSRRQGGTNEQFF. CDR3 DNA sequence: TGTGCCAGCAGTCGGAGACAGGGAGGTACAAATGAGCAGTTCTTC.

This clonotype was detected only a few times. This chain uses TRBV9 with TRBJ2-5, with D perhaps TRBD2 (5 bases). This CDR3 is 15 amino acids long. The germline CDR1 and CDR2 sequences are SGDLS and YYNGEE. V was trimmed by 0 bases and J by 2 bases, leaving 11 bases between them. Here the CDR3 DNA reads TGTGCCAGCAGCGTAGGAGGGTTTAGTCAAGAGACCCAGTACTTC. Amino acid sequence: CASSVGGFSQETQYF.

In this sample, this clonotype turned up many times. The V gene is TRBV28, the J gene TRBJ2-1, with TRBD1 matching 8 bases. Germline-derived CDR1 and CDR2 are MDHEN and SYDVKM. The CDR3 has 14 residues. The V and J ends lost 10 bases and 3 bases, in that order; junction bases with no gene match: 8. In DNA form, the CDR3 reads TGTGCCACAAGTCCAGGGGGCTACTACAATGAGCAGTTCTTC. This translates into CATSPGGYYNEQFF.

Only a few counts were recorded for this clonotype. The chain is built from TRBV7-9 and TRBJ2-1, with a tentative D call TRBD2 (5 bases). This CDR3 is 18 amino acids long. Germline loops: CDR1 SEHNR, CDR2 FQNEAQ (reference sequence). V lost 1 base and J 2 bases, leaving 18 bases between the germline ends. The CDR3 DNA follows: TGTGCCAGCAGCTTAGACGACCCTGGCGGGCCCGCCTACAATGAGCAGTTCTTC. It encodes CASSLDDPGGPAYNEQFF.

The chain links TRBV12-3 or TRBV12-4 to TRBJ2-1, with 7 bases matching TRBD2. Trimming took 6 bases from V and 3 from J; bases not matched to a gene: 2. The CDR3 is 13 amino acids. The CDR3 nucleotides are TGTGCCAGCAGGGGGGAGGGCTACAATGAGCAGTTCTTC. Its translation: CASRGEGYNEQFF.

The V call is TRBV3-1, the J call TRBJ2-2; 10 nucleotides align to TRBD2. The CDR3 runs to 19 residues. V lost 3 bases to trimming and J lost 2 bases; unmatched junction nucleotides: 12. In germline, CDR1 is LGHDT, CDR2 YNNKEL (reference sequence). This chain's CDR3 is CASSHTPGQREGNTGELFF. In DNA, the CDR3 is TGTGCCAGCAGCCACACCCCCGGTCAGCGGGAGGGTAACACCGGGGAGCTGTTTTTT.

This clonotype was observed many times. This chain connects TRBV12-3 or TRBV12-4 to TRBJ2-2; a weak D match, TRBD2 (6 bases). The CDR3 runs 13 residues. V shed 3 bases and J shed 5 bases, with 7 bases lying between them. CDR3 DNA sequence: TGTGCCAGCAGTTTCAGCGGGACCGGGGAGCTGTTTTTT. Translating it yields CASSFSGTGELFF.

This clonotype was recorded many times. The chain joins TRBV28 to TRBJ1-5, with D possibly matching TRBD1 (6 bases). The CDR3 is made up of 15 amino acids. V shed 5 bases and J shed 4 bases, with 15 bases lying between them. Germline assignment: CDR1 MDHEN and CDR2 SYDVKM. CDR3: CASSPSRGVNQPQHF. The CDR3 region has the DNA TGTGCCAGCAGTCCCTCGAGGGGGGTAAATCAGCCCCAGCATTTT.

As concerns this clonotype: A read error may be the cause here, since a much bigger clone is one base away. The gene calls are TRBV5-1 and TRBJ1-1, with TRBD1 matching 11 bases. The CDR3 sequence is 14 residues long. Germline CDR1 and CDR2: SGHRS and YFSETQ. V shed 4 bases, J shed 4 bases, and the junction held 3 bases outside the gene matches. For the CDR3, the DNA is TGCGCCAGCAGCAAGGGACAGGGGGTCACTGAAGCTTTCTTT. It encodes CASSKGQGVTEAFF.